Listed here is a single TCR beta chain. These data belong to a study of T cell responses to AZD1222 COVID-19 vaccine. Study in general: The study pooled second doses at about 4 or about 12 weeks.

V lost 5 bases to trimming and J lost 4 bases, with 12 bases between them. The CDR3 covers 14 residues. Germline V gene lookup returns CDR1 SGHTA and CDR2 FQGNSA. Clones were sequenced by immunoSEQ multiplex PCR, and TCRdb holds only the in-frame ones, with some missing. Of 150,000 to 200,000 clones listed, around 92% were seen once; the top ten hold about 9.2%. The clonotype was recovered from an adult in good health. The chain recombines TRBV7-2 with TRBJ1-5; D might be TRBD1 (5 bases). Sequences were derived from peripheral blood, sampled on day 0 of AZD1222 vaccination. CDR3 residues: CASSPSGGNQPQHF. The CDR3 DNA sequence: TGTGCCAGCAGCCCTTCCGGGGGGAATCAGCCCCAGCATTTT.